Listed below are T cell receptor beta chains from one sample, sequenced in a study of blood T cell repertoires in COVID-19. Data came from immunoSEQ multiplex PCR; TCRdb stores just in-frame clones and leaves some out. Of roughly 260,000 clones in the sample, around 85% are singletons; the top ten hold about 4%. What was sequenced was peripheral blood. The receptors shown here come from a woman aged 40 to 50 with active or convalescent COVID-19. Each CDR3 is given with its conserved first and last residue. A D gene is named only where the DNA matches it firmly. Only some rows state a clone size, as once, few, many or a class for expanded clones.

TRBD1 15 TRBJ1-2 TRBV2 few CASSALTGASYGYTF TGTGCCAGCAGTGCATTGACAGGGGCCAGCTATGGCTACACCTTC
TRBD1 15 TRBJ2-5 TRBV28 . CASSFLGTVQETQYF TGTGCCAGCAGTTTTCTCGGGACAGTCCAAGAGACCCAGTACTTC
TRBD2 14 TRBJ2-3 TRBV7-3 few CASSKRGAEDTQYF TGTGCCAGCAGTAAGCGGGGGGCGGAAGATACGCAGTATTTT
. 12 TRBJ2-7 TRBV6-2/TRBV6-3 . CASSPQGYEQYF TGTGCCAGCAGTCCACAGGGTTACGAGCAGTACTTC
. 16 TRBJ1-2 TRBV30 . CAWSVPLQVPGKGYTF TGTGCCTGGAGTGTACCCTTGCAGGTCCCCGGCAAGGGCTACACCTTC
. 14 TRBJ1-2 TRBV27 . CASSLDLGRSSYTF TGTGCCAGCAGTTTAGATCTTGGGCGTTCTAGCTACACCTTC
. 18 TRBJ1-4 TRBV4-1 once CASSQATPPVPPNEKLFF TGCGCCAGCAGCCAAGCCACCCCCCCGGTTCCTCCTAATGAAAAACTGTTTTTT
TRBD2 19 TRBJ2-2 TRBV4-1 . CASSQGLAGDRGNTGELFF TGCGCCAGCAGCCAAGGTTTAGCGGGGGATCGGGGGAACACCGGGGAGCTGTTTTTT
. 16 TRBJ1-2 TRBV6-7 once CARPQPINRCDYGYTF TGTGCCAGGCCCCAACCCATTAACAGGTGCGACTATGGCTACACCTTC
TRBD1 15 TRBJ1-1 TRBV14 . CASSSETGGIAEAFF TGTGCCAGCAGCTCGGAGACAGGGGGGATCGCTGAAGCTTTCTTT
. 15 TRBJ1-5 TRBV6-5 . CASVGGGLRNQPQHF TGTGCCAGCGTGGGCGGAGGCCTACGCAATCAGCCCCAGCATTTT